Listed below are T cell receptor beta chains from one sample, sequenced in a study of T cell responses to AZD1222 COVID-19 vaccine. Clones were read by immunoSEQ multiplex PCR, and TCRdb kept only the in-frame ones, dropping some. The repertoire holds around 99,000 clones, roughly 89% seen once, with 22% in the top ten. The source material was peripheral blood, sampled on day 0 of AZD1222 vaccination. Receptors originate from an adult in good health. Both conserved end residues are trimmed from each CDR3. The D gene is left open where the match is weak.

j_call,v_call,d_call,cdr3_aa
TRBJ2-3,TRBV12-5,TRBD1,ASGPTGQSTDTQY
TRBJ2-7,TRBV3-1/TRBV3-2,.,ASSHPGQY
TRBJ2-1,TRBV7-7,TRBD1,ASSLVGQGGEQF
TRBJ1-2,TRBV10-3,.,ATREDGGGYGYT
TRBJ2-2,TRBV4-2,.,ASSHTSLTNTGELF
TRBJ1-5,TRBV11-2,.,ASSLGPEQPQH
TRBJ1-2,TRBV5-1,.,ASSSTSVRSYGYT
TRBJ1-5,TRBV29-1,.,SVSQGHSNQPQH
TRBJ2-3,TRBV4-3,TRBD2,ASSQDTSGDTQY
TRBJ1-1,TRBV29-1,TRBD1,SFSGTGDFLNTEAF
TRBJ1-6,TRBV5-4,TRBD1,ASSWGTGGNYNSPLH
TRBJ1-4,TRBV6-2/TRBV6-3,.,ASSYSSKPEEKLF
TRBJ1-1,TRBV5-1,TRBD1,ASSWGRRGRGAF
TRBJ2-7,TRBV6-2/TRBV6-3,.,ASSYRRTLSSYEQY
TRBJ2-7,TRBV6-5,.,ASSYSVLDEQY
TRBJ1-1,TRBV4-3,.,ASSQRALRGGGEAF
TRBJ2-7,TRBV5-1,.,ASSLGSQEPEQY
TRBJ2-2,TRBV7-2,.,ASSSPAGENTGELF
TRBJ2-1,TRBV6-2/TRBV6-3,.,ASSYRTGRGSYNEQF
TRBJ1-1,TRBV5-1,.,ASSSLTSQRMGNTEAF
TRBJ1-2,TRBV14,TRBD1,ASSQLHRPDRDGYT
TRBJ1-3,TRBV2,.,ASTWAGSRNTIY
TRBJ1-2,TRBV4-1,.,ASSQVGIGGYT
TRBJ1-2,TRBV5-4,.,ASSAARAPTNYGYT